The sequence of this T cell receptor beta chain was determined in a study of glioma-infiltrating T cells after dendritic cell vaccination. Study details: Glioblastoma patients came from Phase I and II dendritic cell vaccination trials.

Study-level points and caveats: Survival was not directly related to TCR clonality in these patients.

Time point indicated: after dendritic cell vaccination, including at tumor progression/relapse. As for this clone: Its matching antigen is unknown.

The germline gives CDR1 MGHRA, CDR2 YSYEKL. The CDR3 has 14 amino acids. The V gene lost 3 bases and the J gene lost 1 base, with 9 bases spanning the gap. Amplification used 60 V beta primers and 13 J beta primers. Data came from immunoSEQ multiplex PCR; TCRdb stores just in-frame clones and leaves some out. The sample carries about 63,000 clones, about 84% recorded once. The sequence was obtained from a human donor with glioblastoma. The starting material was blood, obtained after dendritic cell vaccination. The chain couples TRBV4-1 to TRBJ1-1; D is possibly TRBD1 (5 bases). The CDR3 DNA sequence: TGCGCCAGCAGCCATAACCAGGGGAACACTGAAGCTTTCTTT. It codes for CASSHNQGNTEAFF.